These 2 T cell receptor beta chains originate from one sample sequenced in a study of type 1 and type 2 diabetes patients. The PCR template was genomic DNA. Amplification of the beta chain CDR3 used 30 forward and 13 reverse multiplex primers. MiXCR, run by TCRdb on the multiplex PCR reads, gives a single entry per CDR3 protein. The sample has about 290,000 distinct CDR3 sequences, more than 40% seen once. Sequenced material: peripheral blood mononuclear cells (PBMCs). The receptors originated from a man aged 18 to 35 with type 2 diabetes.

This rearrangement joins TRBV11-1 to TRBJ1-6; D is perhaps TRBD1 (6 bases). The CDR3 sequence is 12 residues long. The germline CDR1 and CDR2 sequences are SGHAT and FQDESV (reference sequence). Trimming took 4 bases from V and 16 from J, leaving 14 bases between them. CDR3 nucleotide sequence: TGTGCCAGCAGCTCGGGGGGCCGTGTTCTCCACTTT. This translates into CASSSGGRVLHF. The whole variable domain, remainder taken from reference TRBV11-1 and TRBJ1-6, is EAEVAQSPRYKITEKSQAVAFWCDPISGHATLYWYRQILGQGPELLVQFQDESVVDDSQLPKDRFSAERLKGVDSTLKIQPAELGDSAMYLCASSSGGRVLHFGNGTRLTVT.

The chain has TRBV19 and TRBJ2-7; unclear D gene. The germline gives CDR1 LNHDA, CDR2 SQIVND (reference sequence). The CDR3 spans 14 residues. Trimming removed 1 base from V and 6 bases from J, with 13 bases in between. CDR3 sequence reads: CASSIAPGMREQYF. The CDR3 nucleotides are TGTGCCAGTAGTATAGCACCGGGTATGCGCGAGCAGTACTTC.